Listed below are T cell receptor beta chains from one sample, sequenced in a study of OX40 agonist ivuxolimab in advanced cancers. Assay: immunoSEQ multiplex PCR; the TCRdb copy retains only in-frame clones and omits some. Among tens of thousands of clones listed, around 80% were seen once. The sample consisted of CD4+ or CD8+ T cells sorted from blood, taken in a trial of the OX40 agonist ivuxolimab. These receptors were taken from an adult with an advanced solid tumor such as melanoma, head and neck, liver or kidney cancer. Each CDR3 is given with its conserved first and last residue. Fields, in order: V gene, D gene, CDR3 length, clone size, J gene, CDR3 DNA, CDR3 protein. D genes are given only for firm matches. Not every row has a clone size; where given, it reads once, few, many or a size class.

TRBV15	-	13	-	TRBJ2-5	TGTGCCACCAGCAGGACAATCCGAGAGACCCAGTACTTC	CATSRTIRETQYF
TRBV30	-	16	few	TRBJ2-4	TGTGCCTGGGGGTGTTCCCCGAAGAGTTCCAAAAACATTCAGTACTTC	CAWGCSPKSSKNIQYF
TRBV7-3	-	16	-	TRBJ2-1	TGTGCCAGCAGCTTAACTGGGATCGAGCCCGGCAATGAGCAGTTCTTC	CASSLTGIEPGNEQFF
TRBV5-4	-	12	-	TRBJ2-1	TGTGCCAGCAGCTCCACCGCTAGTGAGCAGTTCTTC	CASSSTASEQFF
TRBV28	TRBD1	15	-	TRBJ2-2	TGTGCCAGCAGTTTATGGGGGACAGGGACCGGGGAGCTGTTTTTT	CASSLWGTGTGELFF
TRBV7-9	-	14	-	TRBJ2-5	TGTGCCAGCAGCCCGGCACGGGGAAAAGAGACCCAGTACTTC	CASSPARGKETQYF
TRBV11-1	-	14	-	TRBJ1-6	TGTGCCAGCAGCTTGCGGACTGGAAATTCACCCCTCCACTTT	CASSLRTGNSPLHF
TRBV5-1	-	17	-	TRBJ2-3	TGCGCCAGCAGCCCCGGTCACGTCGCGGGGGCCGCAGATACGCAGTATTTT	CASSPGHVAGAADTQYF
TRBV7-2	TRBD2	14	-	TRBJ2-7	TGTGCCAGCAGTCCCAGCGGGACTTCCTACGAGCAGTACTTC	CASSPSGTSYEQYF
TRBV27	TRBD1	16	-	TRBJ2-3	TGTGCCAGCAGATTCAGCACAGGGGGGAGCACAGATACGCAGTATTTT	CASRFSTGGSTDTQYF
TRBV2	-	16	-	TRBJ2-6	TGTGCCAGCAGTGAAACCGTTGGTTCTGGGGCCAACGTCCTGACTTTC	CASSETVGSGANVLTF
TRBV4-2	TRBD1	16	-	TRBJ2-1	TGTGCCAGCAGCCAAGATGCGGGACAGGGGGGGTATGAGCAGTTCTTC	CASSQDAGQGGYEQFF
TRBV2	-	12	-	TRBJ2-5	TGTGCCAGCAGGGAGTTCCAAGAGACCCAGTACTTC	CASREFQETQYF
TRBV10-2	TRBD2	14	few	TRBJ2-3	TGCGCCAGCTCGGGACTAGCGGGAACGGATACGCAGTATTTT	CASSGLAGTDTQYF
TRBV28	-	16	-	TRBJ1-1	TGTGCCAGCAGTTTACCCCAAGACCTGGTTCGAACTGAAGCTTTCTTT	CASSLPQDLVRTEAFF
TRBV9	TRBD1	13	few	TRBJ2-7	TGTGCCAGCAGCGGACAGGGGGCCTACGAGCAGTACTTC	CASSGQGAYEQYF
TRBV10-1	-	14	-	TRBJ2-1	TGCGCCAGCAGTGATGGGACCTACCGGAATGAGCAGTTCTTC	CASSDGTYRNEQFF
TRBV7-8	TRBD1	14	once	TRBJ2-5	TGTGCCAGCAGCAAGACAGGGACACAAGAGACCCAGTACTTC	CASSKTGTQETQYF
TRBV30	-	13	once	TRBJ2-7	TGTGCCTGGAGTGTCGCAGGGCCGCGCGAGCAGTACTTC	CAWSVAGPREQYF
TRBV30	-	14	-	TRBJ1-1	TGTGCCTGGAGTGTGGCAATTCCAAACACTGAAGCTTTCTTT	CAWSVAIPNTEAFF
TRBV7-2	-	14	-	TRBJ1-2	TGTGCCAGCAGCTCCGAGGACGGACGCTATGGCTACACCTTC	CASSSEDGRYGYTF
TRBV2	-	15	-	TRBJ2-4	TGTGCCAGCCAGGGTTCTGGGCGGGATCGAAGCATTCAGTACTTC	CASQGSGRDRSIQYF
TRBV18	-	14	-	TRBJ1-2	TGTGCCAGCTCACCTCCCGTGGTAGCTGGTGGCTACACCTTC	CASSPPVVAGGYTF
TRBV5-1	-	13	-	TRBJ2-2	TGCGCCAGCAGCTTGCTGGATACCGGGGAGCTGTTTTTT	CASSLLDTGELFF
TRBV7-9	TRBD1	15	-	TRBJ2-1	TGTGCCAGCAGCTCGGACAGGGAGCTCAGCAATGAGCAGTTCTTC	CASSSDRELSNEQFF
TRBV19	-	13	once	TRBJ2-7	TGTGCCAGTACCGCGGCACACAACTACGAGCAGTACTTC	CASTAAHNYEQYF
TRBV28	TRBD1	14	-	TRBJ1-2	TGTGCCAGCAGTTTAGGGACAGGGAACTATGGCTACACCTTC	CASSLGTGNYGYTF
TRBV7-2	-	15	-	TRBJ2-2	TGTGCCAGCAGCTTCGGGAGGGGGCGTAGCGGGGAGCTGTTTTTT	CASSFGRGRSGELFF
TRBV5-6	-	14	-	TRBJ1-2	TGTGCCAGCAGCTTGTTTATCGGCCCAGGACACTACACCTTC	CASSLFIGPGHYTF
TRBV4-3	-	11	-	TRBJ1-1	TGCGCCAGCCTTGGGGGGACTGAAGCTTTCTTT	CASLGGTEAFF
TRBV29-1	-	13	-	TRBJ2-1	TGCAGCGTTGACGTGCAGTTGAGGAATGAGCAGTTCTTC	CSVDVQLRNEQFF
TRBV4-2	-	14	-	TRBJ1-1	TGTGCCAGCAGCCAAGCTGGAATGAACACTGAAGCTTTCTTT	CASSQAGMNTEAFF
TRBV5-1	-	15	-	TRBJ2-5	TGCGCCAGCAGCTCCAGTCACACTATGGGGGAGACCCAGTACTTC	CASSSSHTMGETQYF
TRBV7-8	-	15	-	TRBJ1-1	TGTGCCAGCAGCTCTAGTGCAGGGATGAACACTGAAGCTTTCTTT	CASSSSAGMNTEAFF
TRBV27	-	13	-	TRBJ1-1	TGTGCCAGCTGGGGGTCCACGAACACTGAAGCTTTCTTT	CASWGSTNTEAFF
TRBV10-2	-	18	-	TRBJ2-2	TGCGCCAGCAGTGAGAGTCCAGCGGACCTTGCGAACACCGGGGAGCTGTTTTTT	CASSESPADLANTGELFF
TRBV9	-	15	-	TRBJ2-7	TGTGCCAGCAGCGTAGGACAGGTAGTCTCCTACGAGCAGTACTTC	CASSVGQVVSYEQYF
TRBV27	-	13	-	TRBJ2-5	TGTGCCAGCAGTTTATTACTTTCGGAGACCCAGTACTTC	CASSLLLSETQYF
TRBV21-1	-	15	once	TRBJ1-6	TGTGCCAGCAGTAGGACAGGGAAGAATAATTCACCCCTCCACTTT	CASSRTGKNNSPLHF
TRBV29-1	-	12	-	TRBJ2-1	TGCAGCGTCCGCCCAGGATCCAATGAGCAGTTCTTC	CSVRPGSNEQFF
TRBV7-9	TRBD2	17	few	TRBJ2-5	TGTGCCAGCAGCTTAAAATCAGCGGGGGGGCCCAGGGAGACCCAGTACTTC	CASSLKSAGGPRETQYF
TRBV27	-	15	-	TRBJ2-3	TGTGCCAGCAGTTTCCGGGGGTATAGCACAGATACGCAGTATTTT	CASSFRGYSTDTQYF
TRBV27	-	14	-	TRBJ2-5	TGTGCCAGCAGTTTTTCGGCTAAATTAGAGACCCAGTACTTC	CASSFSAKLETQYF
TRBV2	TRBD2	16	-	TRBJ2-3	TGTGCCAGCAGTGAAGGGGGGGGACTGAGTACAGATACGCAGTATTTT	CASSEGGGLSTDTQYF
TRBV18	TRBD2	17	-	TRBJ2-1	TGTGCCAGCCAAAGAGGACTAGCGGTTTCGGCGTACAATGAGCAGTTCTTC	CASQRGLAVSAYNEQFF
TRBV6-5	-	15	-	TRBJ1-5	TGTGCCAGCAGAAACAGCATTTGGAGCAATCAGCCCCAGCATTTT	CASRNSIWSNQPQHF
TRBV2	-	14	-	TRBJ1-2	TGTGCCAGCAGTGGTCTTACAGGGACGGGAGGCTACACCTTC	CASSGLTGTGGYTF
TRBV11-2	-	15	-	TRBJ1-2	TGTGCCAGCAGCCTAGTCTCCCCAGCGGGGTATGGCTACACCTTC	CASSLVSPAGYGYTF
TRBV7-9	TRBD1	14	-	TRBJ1-6	TGTGCCAGCAGCTGGACAGGGGATAATTCACCCCTCCACTTT	CASSWTGDNSPLHF
TRBV7-2	-	13	-	TRBJ1-2	TGTGCCAGCAGCCCCCAAGAAAACTATGGCTACACCTTC	CASSPQENYGYTF
TRBV19	-	17	-	TRBJ2-1	TGTGCCAGTACCCCCCAACAGACTCGTTCATGGGACAATGAGCAGTTCTTC	CASTPQQTRSWDNEQFF
TRBV2	-	15	-	TRBJ1-5	TGTGCCAGCACCTTGGTGGCAGGGGCTGGTCAGCCCCAGCATTTT	CASTLVAGAGQPQHF
TRBV2	TRBD2	15	-	TRBJ2-3	TGTGCCCTTCGGCGGACTAGCGGGAGCTCAGATACGCAGTATTTT	CALRRTSGSSDTQYF